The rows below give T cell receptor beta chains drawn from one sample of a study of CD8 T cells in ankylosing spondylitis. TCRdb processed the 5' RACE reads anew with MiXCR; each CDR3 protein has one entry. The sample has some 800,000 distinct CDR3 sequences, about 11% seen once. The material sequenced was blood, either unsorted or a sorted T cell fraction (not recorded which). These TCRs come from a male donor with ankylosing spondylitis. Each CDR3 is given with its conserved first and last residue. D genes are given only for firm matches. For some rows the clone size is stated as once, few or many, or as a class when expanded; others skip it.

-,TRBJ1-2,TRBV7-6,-,CASSSGRLNYGYTF,TGTGCCAGCAGCTCGGGACGGCTGAACTATGGCTACACCTTC
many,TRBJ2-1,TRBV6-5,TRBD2,CASSSSGSFNEQFF,TGTGCCAGCAGTTCTAGCGGGTCCTTCAATGAGCAGTTCTTC
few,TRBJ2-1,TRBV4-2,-,CASSQDRKGQFF,TGTGCCAGCAGCCAAGATAGGAAGGGGCAGTTCTTC
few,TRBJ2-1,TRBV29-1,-,CSVVRRGPYNEQFF,TGCAGCGTTGTACGGCGGGGACCCTACAATGAGCAGTTCTTC
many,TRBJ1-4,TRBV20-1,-,CSARDNRQATNEKLFF,TGCAGTGCTAGAGACAACCGACAGGCAACTAATGAAAAACTGTTTTTT
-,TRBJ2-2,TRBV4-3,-,CASSQEGFGGELFF,TGCGCCAGCAGCCAAGAGGGCTTCGGCGGGGAGCTGTTTTTT
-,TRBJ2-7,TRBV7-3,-,CASSLEAGEQYF,TGTGCCAGCAGCTTAGAGGCGGGTGAGCAGTACTTC
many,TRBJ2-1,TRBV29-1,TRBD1,CSVGGQGIVNEQFF,TGCAGCGTGGGGGGACAGGGGATTGTCAATGAGCAGTTCTTC
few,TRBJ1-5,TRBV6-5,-,CASSYTREQPQHF,TGTGCCAGCAGTTATACAAGGGAACAGCCCCAGCATTTT
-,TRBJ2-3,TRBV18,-,CASSPPSQGTQYF,TGTGCCAGCTCACCACCGTCCCAGGGTACGCAGTATTTT
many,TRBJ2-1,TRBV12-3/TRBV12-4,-,CASSFWESSYNEQFF,TGTGCCAGCAGTTTCTGGGAGAGCTCCTACAATGAGCAGTTCTTC
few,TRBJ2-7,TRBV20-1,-,CSARPGTLLYEQYF,TGCAGTGCTAGACCCGGGACTTTATTGTACGAGCAGTACTTC
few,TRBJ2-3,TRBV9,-,CASSVVGGETDTQYF,TGTGCCAGCAGCGTAGTGGGGGGAGAAACAGATACGCAGTATTTT
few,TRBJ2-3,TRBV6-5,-,CASSWVRADTQYF,TGTGCCAGCAGTTGGGTCAGGGCCGATACGCAGTATTTT
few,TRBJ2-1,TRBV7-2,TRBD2,CASSSRTRHEQFF,TGTGCCAGCAGCTCGCGGACTAGGCATGAGCAGTTCTTC
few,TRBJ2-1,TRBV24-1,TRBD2,CATSDRILAGGLYEQFF,TGTGCCACCAGTGACCGGATCCTAGCGGGAGGGCTCTATGAGCAGTTCTTC
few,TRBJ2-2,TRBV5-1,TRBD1,CASSRTGLDTGELFF,TGCGCCAGCAGCAGGACAGGGTTGGACACCGGGGAGCTGTTTTTT
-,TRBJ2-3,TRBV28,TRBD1,CASSPGTGWSSTDTQYF,TGTGCCAGCAGTCCAGGGACAGGGTGGTCTAGCACAGATACGCAGTATTTT
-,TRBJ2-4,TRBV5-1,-,CASSLDVSGNIQYF,TGCGCCAGCAGCCTGGACGTTAGCGGAAACATTCAGTACTTC
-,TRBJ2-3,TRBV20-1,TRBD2,CSARSQTSGSQLDF,TGCAGTGCTAGATCCCAGACTAGCGGGAGTCAGTTGGATTTT
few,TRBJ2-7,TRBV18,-,CASSPTGRPSYEQYF,TGTGCCAGCTCACCAACGGGCAGGCCTTCCTACGAGCAGTACTTC
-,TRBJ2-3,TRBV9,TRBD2,CASSPRTSGGGDTQYF,TGTGCCAGCAGCCCCCGGACTAGCGGGGGGGGAGATACGCAGTATTTT
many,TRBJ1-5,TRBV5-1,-,CASRSDPNQPQHF,TGCGCCAGCCGATCTGACCCGAATCAGCCCCAGCATTTT
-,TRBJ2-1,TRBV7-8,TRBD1,CASSLRPGGVNEQFF,TGTGCCAGCAGCTTAAGGCCAGGGGGCGTGAATGAGCAGTTCTTC
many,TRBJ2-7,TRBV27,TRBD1,CASSLSRDRGYEQYF,TGTGCCAGCAGCTTATCGAGGGACAGGGGGTACGAGCAGTACTTC
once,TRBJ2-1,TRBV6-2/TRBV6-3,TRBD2,CASSYMGGSYNEQFF,TGTGCCAGCAGTTACATGGGGGGGTCCTACAATGAGCAGTTCTTC
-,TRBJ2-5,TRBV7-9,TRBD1,CASNLYGGQGEETQYF,TGTGCCAGCAACCTCTACGGGGGACAGGGGGAAGAGACCCAGTACTTC
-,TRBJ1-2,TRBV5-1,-,CASSPGQSEGYTF,TGCGCCAGCAGCCCTGGACAATCAGAGGGCTACACCTTC
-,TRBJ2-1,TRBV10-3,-,CAITSSPTSYNEQFF,TGTGCCATCACGTCCTCGCCGACCTCCTACAATGAGCAGTTCTTC
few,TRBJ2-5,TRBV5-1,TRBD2,CASSLESKAGGYQETQYF,TGCGCCAGCAGCTTGGAATCTAAAGCGGGAGGATACCAAGAGACCCAGTACTTC
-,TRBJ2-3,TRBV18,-,CASSPDRYTQYF,TGTGCCAGCTCACCCGACCGATATACGCAGTATTTT
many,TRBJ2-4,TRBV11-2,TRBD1,CASSFGQALNIQYF,TGTGCCAGCAGCTTCGGACAGGCCCTAAACATTCAGTACTTC
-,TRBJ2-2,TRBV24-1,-,CATRGRATANTGELFF,TGTGCCACCAGGGGCAGGGCCACCGCGAACACCGGGGAGCTGTTTTTT
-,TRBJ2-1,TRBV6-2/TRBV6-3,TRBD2,CASGDGDYPYNEQFF,TGTGCCAGCGGCGACGGGGACTATCCCTACAATGAGCAGTTCTTC
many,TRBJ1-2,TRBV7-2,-,CASSYRLGLWGYTF,TGTGCCAGCAGCTATCGACTGGGCCTTTGGGGCTACACCTTC
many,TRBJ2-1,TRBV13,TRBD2,CASSPSSGGTTLLYWESYNEQFF,TGTGCCAGCAGCCCCTCTAGCGGGGGGACTACATTACTCTACTGGGAGTCCTACAATGAGCAGTTCTTC
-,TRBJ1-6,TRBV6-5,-,CASSYATENSNNSPLHF,TGTGCCAGCAGTTATGCGACAGAAAACTCCAATAATTCACCCCTCCACTTT
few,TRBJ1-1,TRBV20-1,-,CGWAENTEAFF,TGCGGATGGGCGGAGAACACTGAAGCTTTCTTT
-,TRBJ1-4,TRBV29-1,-,CSVGVKEKLFF,TGCAGCGTTGGGGTTAAGGAAAAACTGTTTTTT
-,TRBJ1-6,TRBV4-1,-,CASSQGRNNNSPLHF,TGCGCCAGCAGCCAAGGGCGAAACAATAATTCACCCCTCCACTTT
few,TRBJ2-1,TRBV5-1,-,CASSPWGNTHNEQFF,TGCGCCAGCAGCCCCTGGGGGAACACCCACAATGAGCAGTTCTTC
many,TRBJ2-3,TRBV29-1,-,CSGGQDTQYF,TGCAGCGGGGGTCAAGATACGCAGTATTTT
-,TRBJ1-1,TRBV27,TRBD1,CASSILRTGKGEAFF,TGTGCCAGCAGTATACTCCGGACAGGGAAGGGGGAAGCTTTCTTT
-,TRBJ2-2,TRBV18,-,CASSQTRESTGELFF,TGTGCCAGCTCACAAACCAGGGAGTCGACCGGGGAGCTGTTTTTT
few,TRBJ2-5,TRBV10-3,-,CAISDSQKTQYF,TGTGCCATCAGTGACTCCCAGAAGACCCAGTACTTC
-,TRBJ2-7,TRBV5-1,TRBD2,CASSPRTSGYSYEQYF,TGCGCCAGCAGCCCGAGGACTAGCGGATACTCCTACGAGCAGTACTTC
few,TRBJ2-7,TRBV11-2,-,CASSLRSSSTSSYEQYF,TGTGCCAGCAGCTTACGTTCTAGCTCCACTAGCTCCTACGAGCAGTACTTC
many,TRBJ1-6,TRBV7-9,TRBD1,CASSPDRGNSPLHF,TGTGCCAGCAGCCCCGACAGGGGTAATTCACCCCTCCACTTT
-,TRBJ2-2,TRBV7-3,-,CASSRSATSGELFF,TGTGCCAGCAGCAGGTCGGCTACCTCCGGGGAGCTGTTTTTT
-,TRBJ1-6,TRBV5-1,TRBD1,CASSWNRGQGESPLHF,TGCGCCAGCAGCTGGAACAGGGGGCAGGGAGAGTCACCCCTCCACTTT
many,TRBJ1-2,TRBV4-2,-,CASSRGPGYGYTF,TGTGCCAGCAGCCGTGGACCAGGCTATGGCTACACCTTC
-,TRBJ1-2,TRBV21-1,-,CASSNQGEIGDYGYTF,TGTGCCAGCAGCAACCAGGGGGAAATCGGAGATTATGGCTACACCTTC
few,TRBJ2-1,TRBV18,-,CASSPPGVGYNEQFF,TGTGCCAGCTCACCACCGGGGGTCGGCTACAATGAGCAGTTCTTC
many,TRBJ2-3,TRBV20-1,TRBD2,CSAPGLAGGQDTQYF,TGCAGTGCTCCGGGACTAGCGGGGGGGCAAGATACGCAGTATTTT
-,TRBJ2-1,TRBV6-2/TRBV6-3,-,CASSYPTKPPYNEQFF,TGTGCCAGCAGTTATCCCACTAAACCCCCCTACAATGAGCAGTTCTTC